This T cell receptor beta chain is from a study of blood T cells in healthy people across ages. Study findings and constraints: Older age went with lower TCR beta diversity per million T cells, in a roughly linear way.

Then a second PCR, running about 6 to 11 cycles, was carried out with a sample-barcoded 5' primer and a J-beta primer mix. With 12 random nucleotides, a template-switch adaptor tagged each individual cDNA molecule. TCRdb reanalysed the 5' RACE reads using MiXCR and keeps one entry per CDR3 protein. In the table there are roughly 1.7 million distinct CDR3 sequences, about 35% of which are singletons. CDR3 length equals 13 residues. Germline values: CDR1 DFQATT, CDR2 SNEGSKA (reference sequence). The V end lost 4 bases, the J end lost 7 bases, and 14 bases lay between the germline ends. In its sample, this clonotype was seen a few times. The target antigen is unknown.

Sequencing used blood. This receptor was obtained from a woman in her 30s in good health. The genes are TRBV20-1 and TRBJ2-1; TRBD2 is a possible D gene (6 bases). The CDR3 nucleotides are TGCAGTGCTATTGGGGCTAGCGTGAATGAGCAGTTCTTC. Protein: CSAIGASVNEQFF.